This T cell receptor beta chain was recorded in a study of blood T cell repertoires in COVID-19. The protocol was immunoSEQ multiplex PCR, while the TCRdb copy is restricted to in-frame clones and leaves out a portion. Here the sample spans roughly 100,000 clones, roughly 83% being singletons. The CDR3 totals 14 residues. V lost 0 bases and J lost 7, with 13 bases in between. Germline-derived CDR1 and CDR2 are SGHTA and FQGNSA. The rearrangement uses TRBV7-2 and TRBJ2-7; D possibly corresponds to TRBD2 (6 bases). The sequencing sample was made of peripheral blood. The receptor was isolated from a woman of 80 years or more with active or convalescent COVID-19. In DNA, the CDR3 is TGTGCCAGCAGCTTAGCCCCGGGAGCATGGGAGCAGTACTTC. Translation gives CASSLAPGAWEQYF.